The rows below give T cell receptor beta chains drawn from one sample of a study of T cell responses to AZD1222 COVID-19 vaccine. Only in-frame clones appear in the TCRdb table, and some are missing; sequencing was by immunoSEQ multiplex PCR. The table shows 60,000 or so clones, with around 83% occurring only once. Sequences were derived from peripheral blood, sampled on day 0 of AZD1222 vaccination. Every receptor here comes from an adult in good health. CDR3s include the opening cysteine and the closing phenylalanine or tryptophan.

v_gene	j_gene	CDR3aa
TRBV5-1	TRBJ2-3	CASSSDGSSTDTQYF
TRBV6-5	TRBJ1-4	CASSYRGQNEKLFF
TRBV2	TRBJ1-5	CASSDPIKGNQPQHF
TRBV2	TRBJ1-1	CASSEAGGNIMAFF
TRBV5-1	TRBJ1-1	CASTFQGNTEAFF
TRBV6-5	TRBJ1-2	CASSYSRGVGYGYTF
TRBV19	TRBJ2-7	CASSIRGPGTGMAYEQYF
TRBV7-3	TRBJ2-3	CASSLLGRTGTQYF
TRBV12-3/TRBV12-4	TRBJ1-5	CASSSKGGQPQHF
TRBV7-3	TRBJ2-7	CASSLTSGQGYEQYF
TRBV2	TRBJ1-6	CASQSGTGIYNSPLHF
TRBV6-5	TRBJ2-1	CASSPGGNWNSEQFF
TRBV6-5	TRBJ2-7	CATTMDRAFNEQYF
TRBV27	TRBJ1-1	CASSRRQGMNTEAFF
TRBV24-1	TRBJ2-4	CATSDRVAKNIQYF
TRBV7-9	TRBJ1-3	CASSLVGGSERNTIYF
TRBV27	TRBJ1-5	CASSWQGPGQPQHF
TRBV6-6	TRBJ1-1	CASGGPAEAFF
TRBV5-1	TRBJ2-5	CASNDPRLAGVRREETQYF
TRBV30	TRBJ1-5	CAWSVGRYNQPQHF
TRBV7-2	TRBJ2-6	CASSLRREGSGANVLTF
TRBV18	TRBJ1-5	CASSPQRYRDGNQPQHF
TRBV5-1	TRBJ2-1	CASTPTPTESYNEQFF
TRBV18	TRBJ2-1	CASSPRGGEQFF
TRBV18	TRBJ2-3	CASSLGPDTQYF
TRBV11-3	TRBJ2-2	CASSVANTGELFF
TRBV6-1	TRBJ1-5	CASSEWGNQPQHF
TRBV11-2	TRBJ2-3	CASSLDRQSTDTQYF
TRBV9	TRBJ1-3	CASSVVAGNTIYF
TRBV20-1	TRBJ1-2	CSAPSGYGYTF
TRBV5-1	TRBJ1-3	CASSLQNLRNGGNTIYF
TRBV19	TRBJ1-6	CASSVDRGAYNSPLHF
TRBV15	TRBJ2-5	CATSAPNRETQYF
TRBV11-2	TRBJ1-1	CASSLEGRMNTEAFF
TRBV24-1	TRBJ2-3	CATSGGESNTDTQYF
TRBV6-1	TRBJ2-1	CASSALAGGSSYNEQFF
TRBV7-3	TRBJ2-2	CASSTRAGTGGDDGELFF
TRBV12-5	TRBJ2-3	CASGFQGYSTDTQYF
TRBV10-3	TRBJ2-7	CAISAQGSYEQYF
TRBV28	TRBJ1-2	CASSFPWAGNHPYGYTF
TRBV2	TRBJ1-2	CASSPGTGKYGYTF
TRBV12-3/TRBV12-4	TRBJ1-3	CASSWSGNTIYF
TRBV5-1	TRBJ1-6	CASSLATGSSYNSPLHF
TRBV24-1	TRBJ2-1	CATSDLYGGSDEQFF
TRBV19	TRBJ1-2	CASSIGGQVYGYTF
TRBV28	TRBJ1-5	CASSLQGAGQPQHF
TRBV6-2/TRBV6-3	TRBJ1-5	CASSKAQGGSNQPQHF
TRBV28	TRBJ2-1	CASSLGGLAGNEQFF
TRBV27	TRBJ2-2	CASSLGIHTGELFF
TRBV5-1	TRBJ1-1	CASSLEGGTEAFF
TRBV3-1/TRBV3-2	TRBJ1-2	CASSHLRGDGYTF
TRBV13	TRBJ2-2	CASSSRTSGSSGELFF
TRBV7-9	TRBJ1-5	CASSLAVSDNQPQHF